This entry is about one T cell receptor beta chain. This table comes from immunoSEQ multiplex PCR, and its TCRdb copy is limited to in-frame clones, with some not included. Of approximately 140,000 clones detected, about nine tenths appear once; the ten largest clones hold 25% to 30%. Trimming at V came to 0 bases and at J to 2 bases, leaving 4 bases not matched to a gene. The CDR3 is 16 amino acids. Germline CDR1 is SGHKS and CDR2 is YYEKEE (reference sequence). These data originate in a study of blood T cell repertoires in COVID-19. Study at large: Specimens from acute and convalescent COVID-19 originated in the United States, Italy and Spain. Sample material is recorded as cDNA or gDNA derived from T cells, B-cell-depleted T cells, or PBMCs.

Sequenced material: peripheral blood. This TCR was sampled from a human donor in a cohort sampled during active COVID-19. This chain connects TRBV5-5 to TRBJ2-2; TRBD1 aligns across 7 bases. The DNA for the CDR3 is TGTGCCAGCAGCTTGGCCGGGACAGCTAACACCGGGGAGCTGTTTTTT. Amino acids: CASSLAGTANTGELFF.